These T cell receptor beta chains were read from a single sample in a study of CD8 T cells in Susac syndrome. Using its own MiXCR run on the immunoSEQ multiplex PCR reads, TCRdb lists one record per CDR3 protein. The sample has a few hundred thousand distinct CDR3 sequences, 80% to 95% seen once; the top ten hold around 0.14%. What was sequenced was CD8+ T cells from PBMCs. The receptors shown here come from a human donor with multiple sclerosis. The CDR3 runs from the conserved cysteine through the conserved F or W. The D gene is left open where the match is weak. The size of a clone is reported for some rows only, either as once, few or many, or as a class for expanded clones.

clone size | D gene | J gene | V gene | CDR3 DNA | CDR3 protein
. | . | TRBJ1-6 | TRBV20-1 | TGCAGTGCAGAAGGTAGCTCCTATAATTCACCCCTCCACTTT | CSAEGSSYNSPLHF
. | TRBD2 | TRBJ2-3 | TRBV7-3 | TGTGCCAGCAGCTTAACGGGGGCGGGGGGAGATACGCAGTATTTT | CASSLTGAGGDTQYF
. | . | TRBJ1-1 | TRBV15 | TGTGCCACCAGTTCCCGAATGGGGAACACTGAAGCTTTCTTT | CATSSRMGNTEAFF
. | TRBD2 | TRBJ2-1 | TRBV9 | TGTGCCAGCAGCGTAGGAGGGCTAGCGGGTAATGAGCAGTTCTTC | CASSVGGLAGNEQFF
. | . | TRBJ1-2 | TRBV6-6 | TGTGCCAGCAGTTACAGAGAGGGCTACACCTTC | CASSYREGYTF
once | . | TRBJ2-1 | TRBV30 | TGTGCCTGGAGTGTATCCGGGTTACCCTACAATGAGCAGTTCTTC | CAWSVSGLPYNEQFF
. | . | TRBJ2-7 | TRBV28 | TGTGCCAGCAGTTTGGACGGGGGCGAGCAGTACTTC | CASSLDGGEQYF
once | . | TRBJ2-6 | TRBV30 | TGTGCCTGGGACTATGACTCTGGGGCCAACGTCCTGACTTTC | CAWDYDSGANVLTF
. | . | TRBJ1-1 | TRBV3-1 | TGTGCCAGCAGCCAATTGGGCAGTTTGAACACTGAAGCTTTCTTT | CASSQLGSLNTEAFF
. | . | TRBJ1-1 | TRBV9 | TGTGCCAGCAGCGTAGCTACGGGGGTAGGGGCGAACACTGAAGCTTTCTTT | CASSVATGVGANTEAFF
. | . | TRBJ2-3 | TRBV9 | TGTGCCAGCAGCCGAACACCAGATACGCAGTATTTT | CASSRTPDTQYF
. | . | TRBJ2-1 | TRBV11-1 | TGTGCCAGCAGCTCCCGAGGGGAAGACGAGCAGTTCTTC | CASSSRGEDEQFF
. | . | TRBJ1-6 | TRBV27 | TGTGCCAGCAGTCTCCTCAGTAATTCACCCCTCCACTTT | CASSLLSNSPLHF
. | TRBD1 | TRBJ1-5 | TRBV19 | TGTGCCAGTGGGGGGGAGGGACAGATTAGCAATCAGCCCCAGCATTTT | CASGGEGQISNQPQHF
. | . | TRBJ1-5 | TRBV7-9 | TGTGCCAGCAGCTTAAGTGCTCAGCCCCAGCATTTT | CASSLSAQPQHF
. | . | TRBJ2-2 | TRBV4-1 | TGCGCCAGCAGCCAAGGCGGCGACGGGGAGCTGTTTTTT | CASSQGGDGELFF
. | . | TRBJ1-3 | TRBV5-6 | TGTGCCAGCAGCTTTGGGAACGCTGGAAACACCATATATTTT | CASSFGNAGNTIYF
. | . | TRBJ1-1 | TRBV5-6 | TGTGCCAGCAGCCCGATAGAGGGGAGCACTGAAGCTTTCTTT | CASSPIEGSTEAFF
. | . | TRBJ1-6 | TRBV27 | TGTGCCAGCAGTTTAAGCGACGGACAATCCGGTTCACCCCTCCACTTT | CASSLSDGQSGSPLHF
few | . | TRBJ1-1 | TRBV7-7 | TGTGCTAGCAGCCCCAGGGTTAACACTGAAGCTTTCTTT | CASSPRVNTEAFF
once | . | TRBJ1-5 | TRBV15 | TGTGCCACCAGCAACCGGGCGGGGTTAGGCAATCAGCCCCAGCATTTT | CATSNRAGLGNQPQHF
once | . | TRBJ2-5 | TRBV7-9 | TGTGCCAGCATCCCTGGACAGAACCAAGAGACCCAGTACTTC | CASIPGQNQETQYF
. | . | TRBJ2-2 | TRBV9 | TGTGCCAGCAGCGTAGCTACCGGGTGGGAGCTGTTTTTT | CASSVATGWELFF
. | . | TRBJ2-3 | TRBV24-1 | TGTGCCACCAGTGATTTGCAAGAAGATACGCAGTATTTT | CATSDLQEDTQYF
. | TRBD1 | TRBJ2-2 | TRBV13 | TGTGCCAGCAGACGGGACAGGTGGAACACCGGGGAGCTGTTTTTT | CASRRDRWNTGELFF
. | . | TRBJ2-1 | TRBV4-1 | TGCGCCAGCAGCCAAGATCGGGGTCCCAATGAGCAGTTCTTC | CASSQDRGPNEQFF
. | . | TRBJ2-5 | TRBV5-6 | TGTGCCAGCAGCTTGGGCCGGGTTTTGGAGACCCAGTACTTC | CASSLGRVLETQYF
few | . | TRBJ1-1 | TRBV6-6 | TGTGCCAGCATCGGGATGAACACTGAAGCTTTCTTT | CASIGMNTEAFF
. | TRBD2 | TRBJ2-5 | TRBV19 | TGTGCCAGTAGTATAGGGGAGGGCAAAGAGACCCAGTACTTC | CASSIGEGKETQYF
. | . | TRBJ2-1 | TRBV5-4 | TGTGCCAGCAGCTCCGTAGCGGCCAGCTCCTACAATGAGCAGTTCTTC | CASSSVAASSYNEQFF
. | . | TRBJ1-4 | TRBV7-9 | TGTGCCAGCAGCCCCCTAAAGGGGCAGATAGAGGAAAAACTGTTTTTT | CASSPLKGQIEEKLFF
once | . | TRBJ1-2 | TRBV12-3/TRBV12-4 | TGTGCCAGCAGTTTATCAACCCTGAGTGGCTACACCTTC | CASSLSTLSGYTF
. | . | TRBJ2-2 | TRBV10-3 | TGTGCCACCTTCAACACCGGGGAGCTGTTTTTT | CATFNTGELFF
. | . | TRBJ2-5 | TRBV27 | TGTGCCAGCAGTGTTGGTCCCTACATGAGCCGCGAGACCCAGTACTTC | CASSVGPYMSRETQYF
. | . | TRBJ1-1 | TRBV12-3/TRBV12-4 | TGTGCCAGCAGTTATGAGGGGCTGAACACTGAAGCTTTCTTT | CASSYEGLNTEAFF
. | . | TRBJ1-1 | TRBV12-5 | TGTGCTAGTGGTTTCCCACACGAGCTTGTCTTT | CASGFPHELVF
. | TRBD2 | TRBJ2-7 | TRBV6-5 | TGTGCCAGCAGTACTGCGGGAGAACAGTACTTC | CASSTAGEQYF
. | TRBD1 | TRBJ1-2 | TRBV29-1 | TGCAGCGTTGAAGGGGGGGACAGTTTC | CSVEGGDSF
. | TRBD1 | TRBJ1-2 | TRBV27 | TGTGCCAGCAGTTTATCACCGGGACAGATCCCTACGGGGGGCTACACCTTC | CASSLSPGQIPTGGYTF
. | . | TRBJ1-5 | TRBV12-3/TRBV12-4 | TGTGCCAGCAGTTTCGGGCCGCAGCCCCAGCATTTT | CASSFGPQPQHF
. | . | TRBJ2-7 | TRBV20-1 | TGCAGTGCTAGTGGCGCGAGCACCGACGAGCAGTACTTC | CSASGASTDEQYF
. | . | TRBJ1-2 | TRBV30 | TGTGCCTGGGGACTTACGAACTATGGCTACACCTTC | CAWGLTNYGYTF
. | . | TRBJ1-1 | TRBV30 | TGTGCCTGGGGACAGCTGAACACTGAAGCTTTCTTT | CAWGQLNTEAFF
. | TRBD1 | TRBJ1-2 | TRBV3-1 | TGTGCCAGCAGCCATCCTCAGGGGACAGGTCCTGGCTACACCTTC | CASSHPQGTGPGYTF
. | . | TRBJ2-1 | TRBV3-1 | TGTGCCAGCAGCCAAGGGAAGGGACGTAATGAGCAGTTCTTC | CASSQGKGRNEQFF
. | . | TRBJ1-2 | TRBV11-2 | TGTGCCAGCAGCCGCTCATCTAACTATGGCTACACCTTC | CASSRSSNYGYTF
. | . | TRBJ1-1 | TRBV20-1 | TGCAGTGCTAGAGTCCTTGAAAAGGTCAGGGCGAACACTGAAGCTTTCTTT | CSARVLEKVRANTEAFF
. | . | TRBJ2-5 | TRBV5-1 | TGCGCCAGCAGCCCCGGGACGGGGTTGGAGACCCAGTACTTC | CASSPGTGLETQYF
few | . | TRBJ2-7 | TRBV7-8 | TGTGCCAGCAGCTTTGGGACTCGGTACGAGCAGTACTTC | CASSFGTRYEQYF
once | TRBD2 | TRBJ2-3 | TRBV7-9 | TGTGCCAGCACGGGAGGGCCAGATACGCAGTATTTT | CASTGGPDTQYF
. | . | TRBJ2-1 | TRBV29-1 | TGCAGCGGGGAAGTTGGGGGTGAGCAGTTCTTC | CSGEVGGEQFF
. | TRBD1 | TRBJ1-2 | TRBV27 | TGTGCCAGCAGTTCAGGGGACAGTGAGGGCTACACCTTC | CASSSGDSEGYTF
. | TRBD1 | TRBJ2-2 | TRBV28 | TGTGCCAGCAGCGGGGACAGGGAGCCATCCAACACCGGGGAGCTGTTTTTT | CASSGDREPSNTGELFF
. | TRBD2 | TRBJ2-7 | TRBV29-1 | TGCAGCGTTGAGTTGGGGAGGGCGTGGAACGAGCAGTACTTC | CSVELGRAWNEQYF